This passage covers 30 T cell receptor beta chains from one sample sequenced in a study of blood T cells in healthy people across ages. A second PCR of 7 to 11 cycles used a sample-barcoded 5' primer and a J-beta primer mix. Each CDR3 protein is one row after TCRdb ran MiXCR on the 5' RACE reads. This repertoire shows some 640,000 distinct CDR3 sequences, roughly 49% found once; its top ten account for around a third. The sample consisted of blood. These receptor sequences come from a woman aged 55-70 years in good health.

This clonotype turned up a few times. The chain is built from TRBV25-1 and TRBJ2-5; D gene ambiguous. The germline V and J ends were trimmed by 3 bases and 11 bases, with 13 bases remaining between them. The CDR3 runs to 12 residues. CDR1 and CDR2 (germline): MGHDK, SYGVNS. CDR3 in amino acids: CASSEGGVEQYF. The CDR3 DNA is TGTGCCAGCAGTGAGGGTGGGGTTGAGCAGTACTTC. The whole variable domain, remainder taken from reference TRBV25-1 and TRBJ2-5, is EADIYQTPRYLVIGTGKKITLECSQTMGHDKMYWYQQDPGMELHLIHYSYGVNSTEKGDLSSESTVSRIRTEHFPLTLESARPSHTSQYLCASSEGGVEQYFGPGTRLLVL.

This rearrangement joins TRBV20-1 to TRBJ2-3; D remains ambiguous. The CDR3 has 14 amino acids. Trimming stripped 0 bases from V and 1 base from J, with 8 bases between. From germline, CDR1 is DFQATT and CDR2 SNEGSKA (reference sequence). CDR3 amino acids: CSAREASGTDTQYF. CDR3 sequence (DNA): TGCAGTGCTAGAGAGGCTTCGGGCACAGATACGCAGTATTTT.

This chain joins TRBV29-1 and TRBJ2-3; D may correspond to TRBD1 or TRBD2 (6 bases each). Germline V gives CDR1 SQVTM, CDR2 ANQGSEA. Trimming removed 7 bases at V and 0 bases at J, with 20 bases between. This CDR3 is built from 16 residues. The CDR3 is CSEKGGRGSSTDTQYF. CDR3 sequence (DNA): TGCAGCGAAAAGGGGGGTAGGGGGTCAAGCACAGATACGCAGTATTTT.

This rearrangement joins TRBV3-1 to TRBJ2-5; D perhaps matches TRBD2 (6 bases). The J call could be wrong; TRBJ2-7 is a better fit for the DNA end. Germline loops: CDR1 LGHDT, CDR2 YNNKEL (reference sequence). CDR3 size: 12 residues. The CDR3 is CASSQPGSEQYF. The CDR3, as DNA: TGTGCCAGCAGCCAGCCCGGGAGCGAGCAGTACTTC.

The sample holds a few counts of this clonotype. Relative to the germline gene, one junction end is altered; a read error may explain this. This chain uses TRBV2 with TRBJ2-3, with TRBD2 identical over 8 bases. The CDR3 totals 15 residues. Germline loops: CDR1 SNHLY, CDR2 FYNNEI. The CDR3 nucleotides are TGTGCCAGCAGAGAAGCGGGGGCCCGGGGTTATACGCAGTATTTT. Encoded protein: CASREAGARGYTQYF.

This clonotype was seen just once. V is TRBV7-6 and J is TRBJ2-5; possibly TRBD1 or TRBD2 for D (7 bases each). The CDR3 extends over 16 amino acids. Germline assignment: CDR1 SGHVS and CDR2 FNYEAQ. Trimming shortened V by 0 bases and J by 6 bases, and 17 bases separated the two germline ends. The CDR3 spells CASSLAQGGGWKTQYF. CDR3 sequence (DNA): TGTGCCAGCAGCTTAGCGCAGGGAGGGGGCTGGAAGACCCAGTACTTC.

Regarding this clonotype: At one end the junction does not follow the germline gene, possibly because of a read error. The genes are TRBV5-1 and TRBJ1-6; 7 bases align to TRBD1. CDR1 is SGHRS and CDR2 is YFSETQ in the germline V gene. The length of the CDR3 is 16 residues. Written as DNA, the CDR3 is TGCACCAGCAGCGTACAGGGGAGCTCCTATAATTCACCCCTCCACTTT. This codes for CTSSVQGSSYNSPLHF.

This chain links TRBV5-6 with TRBJ2-3; D remains unclear. V was clipped by 1 base and J by 0 bases, with 9 bases between them. The length of the CDR3 is 15 residues. From germline, CDR1 is SGHDT and CDR2 YYEEEE. This CDR3 is CASSLPGRSTDTQYF. The DNA for the CDR3 is TGTGCCAGCAGCTTGCCAGGCCGTAGCACAGATACGCAGTATTTT.

This clonotype has just a few counts. The rearrangement links TRBV27 to TRBJ2-6, with TRBD1 matching 7 bases. The V segment lost 4 bases and the J segment 9 bases; nucleotides outside the gene matches: 12. The germline gives CDR1 MNHEY, CDR2 SMNVEV (reference sequence). The CDR3 extends over 16 amino acids. As DNA, the CDR3 is TGTGCCAGCAGTTCGCGTAGGGGGCGGAGTGGCAACGTCCTGACTTTC. Its protein is CASSSRRGRSGNVLTF.

Of note for this clonotype: A clone one base away is much larger, so this may be a read error. The rearrangement links TRBV29-1 to TRBJ2-5; D assignment may be TRBD1 or TRBD2 (5 bases each). The V gene's germline CDR1 is SQVTM and CDR2 ANQGSEA. The length of the CDR3 is 14 residues. The CDR3: CSVEGTGAQETRYF. In nucleotides, the CDR3 is TGCAGCGTTGAAGGAACCGGGGCACAAGAGACCCGGTACTTC.

The genes are TRBV20-1 and TRBJ2-5; D might be TRBD2 (6 bases). V lost 3 bases to trimming and J lost 5 bases, with 10 bases between them. In germline, CDR1 is DFQATT, CDR2 SNEGSKA (reference sequence). The CDR3 is 12 amino acids. For the CDR3, the DNA is TGCAGTGCTAGCGCCGGGAGCGAGACCCAGTACTTC. Amino acid sequence: CSASAGSETQYF.

The chain carries TRBV7-9 and TRBJ2-6; D perhaps matches TRBD2 (5 bases). V dropped 0 bases and J dropped 0 bases, with 15 bases sitting between them. From germline, CDR1 is SEHNR and CDR2 FQNEAQ (reference sequence). This CDR3 has 19 amino acids. The CDR3 here is CASSLAGLGWGSGANVLTF. CDR3 sequence (DNA): TGTGCCAGCAGCTTAGCCGGACTTGGGTGGGGCTCTGGGGCCAACGTCCTGACTTTC.

The gene calls are TRBV20-1 and TRBJ1-4; no clear D. This CDR3 has 12 residues. Germline V CDR1 and CDR2: DFQATT, SNEGSKA (reference sequence). CDR3 sequence: CSVGRANEKLFF. CDR3 DNA: TGCAGCGTCGGGCGGGCTAATGAAAAACTGTTTTTT.

The chain links TRBV7-2 to TRBJ2-3; D is possibly TRBD2 (6 bases). V dropped 1 base and J dropped 4 bases, with 18 bases sitting between them. Germline lookup yields CDR1 SGHTA and CDR2 FQGNSA. This CDR3 is built from 17 residues. The CDR3 nucleotides read TGTGCCAGCAGCTTAGTTATTGGGGGGTCGTCGGCAGATACGCAGTATTTT. Its translation is CASSLVIGGSSADTQYF.

The CDR3 DNA is TGCGCCAGCAGCGCGGGGCACCTAGGCATTGTAGGTGATGGCTACACCTTC. This sequence encodes CASSAGHLGIVGDGYTF. The rearrangement uses TRBV5-1 and TRBJ1-2, with TRBD1 as a possible D gene (5 bases). V lost 4 bases, J lost 6 bases, and 25 bases lay in between. Germline V gene data show CDR1 as SGHRS and CDR2 as YFSETQ. This CDR3 spans 17 amino acids.

This clonotype was seen only a few times. The chain carries TRBV20-1 and TRBJ2-7; D not certain. V gave up 4 bases and J gave up 0 bases, with 16 bases separating them. The CDR3 sequence is 15 residues long. Germline V gene lookup returns CDR1 DFQATT and CDR2 SNEGSKA (reference sequence). CDR3 residues: CSANVRHASSYEQYF. The CDR3 region has the DNA TGCAGTGCTAACGTCCGGCACGCGAGCTCCTACGAGCAGTACTTC.

The CDR3 nucleotides read TGTGCCAGCGGCTGGGCTGGAAACACCATATATTTT. This gives the protein CASGWAGNTIYF. The chain is built from TRBV6-6 and TRBJ1-3; D gene unclear. V lost 8 bases, J lost 2 bases, and 7 bases lay in between. The CDR3 is 12 residues long. CDR1 and CDR2 (germline): MNHNY, SVGAGI (reference sequence).

This sequence joins TRBV20-1 and TRBJ2-5; 8 bases are a match to TRBD1. In germline, CDR1 is DFQATT, CDR2 SNEGSKA (reference sequence). CDR3 length: 13 residues. The DNA for the CDR3 is TGCAGCGCTGACAGGGGTGACCAAGAGACCCAGTACTTC. This translates into CSADRGDQETQYF.

The CDR3 sequence: CASSQETSPQFTDTQYF. The CDR3 DNA reads as TGTGCCAGCAGCCAAGAGACTAGCCCTCAATTCACAGATACGCAGTATTTT. The rearrangement uses TRBV4-2 and TRBJ2-3; 7 positions agree with TRBD2. With V trimmed by 0 bases and J by 2 bases, 8 bases remained unmatched. The CDR3 has 17 amino acids. Germline V gene lookup returns CDR1 LGHNA and CDR2 YNFKEQ.

This sequence joins TRBV7-2 and TRBJ2-3; D gene uncertain. V was clipped by 8 bases and J by 0 bases, with 9 bases between them. CDR3 length: 13 residues. Germline assignment: CDR1 SGHTA and CDR2 FQGNSA. The CDR3 DNA reads TGTGCCAGCCAAAGACTGAGCACAGATACGCAGTATTTT. Protein sequence: CASQRLSTDTQYF.

This chain joins TRBV6-5 and TRBJ1-2; a possible D gene is TRBD1 (6 bases). Germline assignment: CDR1 MNHEY and CDR2 SVGAGI. This CDR3 spans 15 amino acids. V shed 2 bases and J shed 5 bases, with 15 bases lying between them. CDR3 coding DNA: TGTGCCAGCAGTTACCGACAGGCGATGATATATGGCTACACCTTC. Residues: CASSYRQAMIYGYTF.

The chain is built from TRBV2 and TRBJ2-2; TRBD1 agrees at 7 bases. J gave up 3 bases and V 10 bases, and 17 bases lay outside the gene matches. CDR3 length equals 17 residues. Germline V lookup: CDR1 SNHLY, CDR2 FYNNEI. CDR3 nucleotides: TGTGCCATCCAAGAGGACCACAGGGGCATTGACACCGGGGAGCTGTTTTTT. Protein product: CAIQEDHRGIDTGELFF.

The rearrangement links TRBV28 to TRBJ2-4; weak D call: TRBD2 (6 bases). Germline lookup yields CDR1 MDHEN and CDR2 SYDVKM. Between the trimmed V and J ends, which lost 3 bases and 9 bases, there was a span of 18 bases. The length of the CDR3 is 15 residues. CDR3 coding DNA: TGTGCCAGCAGTTTTGGGGGAGGAGGAGTGGGCATTCAGTACTTC. This gives the protein CASSFGGGGVGIQYF.

On this clonotype itself: Germline and junction disagree at one end, which may indicate a read error. The CDR3 spells CASSPKSGNGQFF. The CDR3 DNA is TGTGCCAGCTCACCAAAGTCGGGGAATGGGCAGTTCTTC. The V call is TRBV18, the J call TRBJ2-1; D possibly corresponds to TRBD2 (5 bases). The CDR3 contains 13 residues. Germline-derived CDR1 and CDR2 are KGHSH and LQKENI.

The V call is TRBV4-3, the J call TRBJ1-2; D is possibly TRBD1 (6 bases). Germline CDR1 LGHNA, CDR2 YSLEER. This CDR3 comprises 15 residues. V was cut by 4 bases and J by 1 base, with 13 bases left in between. CDR3 region: CASSLIRDINYGYTF. The CDR3 DNA is TGCGCCAGCAGCCTAATAAGGGACATTAACTATGGCTACACCTTC.

The chain employs TRBV30 and TRBJ2-4; D possibly corresponds to TRBD2 (6 bases). Gene TRBJ2-7 matches the end of the DNA better, so the J call may be wrong. CDR3 length: 11 residues. The germline V gene encodes CDR1 GTSNPN and CDR2 SVGIG (reference sequence). CDR3 nucleotides: TGTGCCTGGGGAGGGACCTACGAGCAGTACTTC. Its translation is CAWGGTYEQYF.

The J gene is TRBJ2-7, the V gene TRBV4-3; TRBD1 aligns across 9 bases. The germline gives CDR1 LGHNA, CDR2 YSLEER. Unmatched junction bases numbered 8, after V lost 2 bases and J lost 6 bases. The CDR3 runs 15 residues. CDR3 bases: TGCGCCAGCAGCCAACACCGGGACAGGGAGGCCGAGCAGTACTTC. Amino acid sequence: CASSQHRDREAEQYF.

This clonotype is medium-sized. V gene TRBV4-3 combines with J gene TRBJ2-1; D is undetermined. Germline CDR1 is LGHNA and CDR2 is YSLEER. The CDR3 contains 17 residues. V dropped 0 bases and J dropped 0 bases, with 12 bases sitting between them. Here the CDR3 reads CASSQELGVSSYNEQFF. In DNA, the CDR3 is TGCGCCAGCAGCCAAGAGCTGGGCGTTAGCTCCTACAATGAGCAGTTCTTC.

This clonotype has more than one count but fewer than ten. The CDR3 reads CASSPGQFGETQYF. CDR3 sequence (DNA): TGTGCCAGCAGCCCTGGACAGTTTGGAGAGACCCAGTACTTC. The chain combines TRBV7-9 with TRBJ2-5; maybe TRBD1 (6 bases). Per germline, CDR1 SEHNR and CDR2 FQNEAQ (reference sequence). The CDR3 has 14 amino acids. Trimming stripped 5 bases from V and 4 bases from J, with 14 bases between.

The J gene is TRBJ1-5, the V gene TRBV18; D remains unclear. This CDR3 spans 17 amino acids. Per the germline V gene, CDR1 is KGHSH and CDR2 is LQKENI. Trimming took off 3 bases at V and 1 base at J, with 16 bases between the two ends. CDR3 coding DNA: TGTGCCAGCTCACCTCCACTTACACCGGGGAGCAATCAGCCCCAGCATTTT. Protein product: CASSPPLTPGSNQPQHF. Full variable domain (missing parts from reference TRBV18 and TRBJ1-5): NAGVMQNPRHLVRRRGQEARLRCSPMKGHSHVYWYRQLPEEGLKFMVYLQKENIIDESGMPKERFSAEFPKEGPSILRIQQVVRGDSAAYFCASSPPLTPGSNQPQHFGDGTRLSIL.